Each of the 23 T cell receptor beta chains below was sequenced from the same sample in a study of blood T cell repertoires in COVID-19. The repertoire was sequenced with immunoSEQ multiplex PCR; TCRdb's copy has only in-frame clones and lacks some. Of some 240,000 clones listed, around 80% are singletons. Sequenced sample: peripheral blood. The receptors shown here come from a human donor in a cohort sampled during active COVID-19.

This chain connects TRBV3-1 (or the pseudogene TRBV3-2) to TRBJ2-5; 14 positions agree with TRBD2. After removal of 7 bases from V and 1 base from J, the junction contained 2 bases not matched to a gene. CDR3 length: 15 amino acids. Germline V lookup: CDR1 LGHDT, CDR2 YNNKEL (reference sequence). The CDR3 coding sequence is TGTGCCAGCACCGGACTAGCGGGGGGCCAAGAGACCCAGTACTTC. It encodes CASTGLAGGQETQYF.

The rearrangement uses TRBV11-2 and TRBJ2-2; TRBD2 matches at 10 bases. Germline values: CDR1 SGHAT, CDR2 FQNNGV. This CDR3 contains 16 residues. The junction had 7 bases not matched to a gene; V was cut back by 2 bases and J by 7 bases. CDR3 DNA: TGTGCCAGCAGCTTATCACTAGCGGGGCGGGACGGGGAGCTGTTTTTT. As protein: CASSLSLAGRDGELFF.

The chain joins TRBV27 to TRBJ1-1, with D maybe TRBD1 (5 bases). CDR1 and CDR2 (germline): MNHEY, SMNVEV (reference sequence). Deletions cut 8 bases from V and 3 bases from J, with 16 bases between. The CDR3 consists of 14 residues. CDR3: CASGGGYSDTEAFF. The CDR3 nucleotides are TGTGCCAGCGGGGGGGGGTATTCCGACACTGAAGCTTTCTTT.

CDR3 nucleotides: TGTGCCAGCAGCGCACCAGGACAGGGGGTTCGGAATCAGCCCCAGCATTTT. As protein: CASSAPGQGVRNQPQHF. The chain couples TRBV2 to TRBJ1-5, with TRBD1 matching 10 bases. Unmatched junction bases numbered 12, after V lost 6 bases and J lost 4 bases. CDR1 is SNHLY and CDR2 is FYNNEI in the germline V gene. The CDR3 loop spans 17 amino acids.

The CDR3 sequence: CASSTRLSYNEQFF. The DNA for the CDR3 is TGTGCCAGCTCCACGAGACTCTCCTACAATGAGCAGTTCTTC. The chain carries TRBV25-1 and TRBJ2-1, with D unresolved. CDR1 MGHDK and CDR2 SYGVNS come from the germline V gene. V lost 8 bases to trimming and J lost 0 bases, with 11 bases between them. The length of the CDR3 is 14 residues.

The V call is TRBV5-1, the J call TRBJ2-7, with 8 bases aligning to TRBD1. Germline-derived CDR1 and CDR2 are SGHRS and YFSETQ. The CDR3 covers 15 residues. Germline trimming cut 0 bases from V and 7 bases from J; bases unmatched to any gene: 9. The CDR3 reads CASSLAAGGSREQYF. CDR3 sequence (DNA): TGCGCCAGCAGCTTGGCGGCAGGGGGCTCGAGAGAGCAGTACTTC.

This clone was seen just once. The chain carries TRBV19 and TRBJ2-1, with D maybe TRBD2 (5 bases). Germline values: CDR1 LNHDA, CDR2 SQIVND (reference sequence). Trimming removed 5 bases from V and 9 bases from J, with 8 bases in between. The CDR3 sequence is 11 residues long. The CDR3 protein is CASSLSVEQFF. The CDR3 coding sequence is TGTGCCAGTAGTCTTAGCGTTGAGCAGTTCTTC.

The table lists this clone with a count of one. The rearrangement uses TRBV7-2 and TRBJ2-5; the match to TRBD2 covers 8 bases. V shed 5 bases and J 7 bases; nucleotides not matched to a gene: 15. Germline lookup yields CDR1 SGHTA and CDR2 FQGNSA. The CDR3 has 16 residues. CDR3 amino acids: CASSPPPTGGPLTQYF. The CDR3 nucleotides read TGTGCCAGCAGCCCCCCCCCTACGGGGGGGCCTTTGACCCAGTACTTC.

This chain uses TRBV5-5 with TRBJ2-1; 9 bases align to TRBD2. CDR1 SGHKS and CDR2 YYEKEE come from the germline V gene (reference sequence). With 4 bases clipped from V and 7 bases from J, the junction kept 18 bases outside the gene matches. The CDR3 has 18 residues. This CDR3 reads CASSPGVRVSGRLNEQFF. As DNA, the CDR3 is TGTGCCAGCAGCCCCGGGGTTCGGGTTAGCGGGAGATTGAATGAGCAGTTCTTC.

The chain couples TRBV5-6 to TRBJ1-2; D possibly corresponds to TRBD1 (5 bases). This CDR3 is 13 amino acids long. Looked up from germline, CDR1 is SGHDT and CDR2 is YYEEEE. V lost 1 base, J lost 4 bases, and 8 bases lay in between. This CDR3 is CASSLRGIYGYTF. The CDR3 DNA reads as TGTGCCAGCAGCTTGAGGGGCATCTATGGCTACACCTTC.

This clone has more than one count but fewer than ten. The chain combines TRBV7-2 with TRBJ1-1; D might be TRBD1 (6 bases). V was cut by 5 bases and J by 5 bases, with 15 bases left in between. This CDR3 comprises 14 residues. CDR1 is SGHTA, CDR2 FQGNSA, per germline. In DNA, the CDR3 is TGTGCCAGCAGCCCGCAGGGGCGGCGAACTGAAGCTTTCTTT. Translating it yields CASSPQGRRTEAFF.

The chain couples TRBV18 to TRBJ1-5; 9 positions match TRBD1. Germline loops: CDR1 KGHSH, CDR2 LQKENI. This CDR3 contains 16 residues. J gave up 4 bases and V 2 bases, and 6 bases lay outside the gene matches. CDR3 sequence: CASSPRGQGMNQPQHF. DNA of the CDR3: TGTGCCAGCTCACCAAGGGGACAGGGTATGAATCAGCCCCAGCATTTT.

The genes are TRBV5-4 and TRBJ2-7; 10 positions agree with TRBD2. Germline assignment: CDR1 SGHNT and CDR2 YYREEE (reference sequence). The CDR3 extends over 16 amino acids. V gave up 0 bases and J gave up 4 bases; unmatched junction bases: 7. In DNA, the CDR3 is TGTGCCAGCAGCTTGGCCGGACTAGCGGCAAAATACGAGCAGTACTTC. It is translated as CASSLAGLAAKYEQYF.

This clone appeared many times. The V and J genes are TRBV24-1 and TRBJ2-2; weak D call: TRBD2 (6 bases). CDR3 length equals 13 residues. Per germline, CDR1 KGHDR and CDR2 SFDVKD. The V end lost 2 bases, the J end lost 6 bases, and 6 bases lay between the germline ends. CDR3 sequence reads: CATSDWGAGELFF. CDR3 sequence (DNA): TGTGCCACCAGTGATTGGGGGGCCGGGGAGCTGTTTTTT.

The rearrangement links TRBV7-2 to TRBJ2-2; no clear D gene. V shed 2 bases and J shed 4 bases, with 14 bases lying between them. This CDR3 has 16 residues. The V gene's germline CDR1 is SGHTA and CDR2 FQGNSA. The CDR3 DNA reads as TGTGCCAGCAGCTTAAGATACGCGAGGTCCACCGGGGAGCTGTTTTTT. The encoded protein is CASSLRYARSTGELFF.

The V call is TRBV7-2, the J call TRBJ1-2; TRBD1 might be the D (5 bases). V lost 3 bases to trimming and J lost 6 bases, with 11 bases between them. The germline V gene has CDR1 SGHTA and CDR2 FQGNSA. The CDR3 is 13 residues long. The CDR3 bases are TGTGCCAGCAGCTTTAGGGGCCCGGATGGCTACACCTTC. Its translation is CASSFRGPDGYTF. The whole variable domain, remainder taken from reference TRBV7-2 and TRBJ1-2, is GAGVSQSPSNKVTEKGKDVELRCDPISGHTALYWYRQSLGQGLEFLIYFQGNSAPDKSGLPSDRFSAERTGGSVSTLTIQRTQQEDSAVYLCASSFRGPDGYTFGSGTRLTVV.

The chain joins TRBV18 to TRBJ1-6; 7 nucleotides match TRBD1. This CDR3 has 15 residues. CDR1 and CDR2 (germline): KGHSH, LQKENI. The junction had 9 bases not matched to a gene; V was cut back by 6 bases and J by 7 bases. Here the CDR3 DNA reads TGTGCCAGCTCGCTTGCACAGGGGCGGAATTCACCCCTCCACTTT. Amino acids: CASSLAQGRNSPLHF.

CDR3 nucleotide sequence: TGTGCCAGCAGTTGGGGACTAGCGGAGTTTCCCACCGGGGAGCTGTTTTTT. Protein: CASSWGLAEFPTGELFF. The V call is TRBV28, the J call TRBJ2-2; 11 positions agree with TRBD2. J lost 4 bases, V lost 4 bases, and 8 bases had no gene match. The CDR3 spans 17 residues. Germline CDR1 reads MDHEN; CDR2 reads SYDVKM.

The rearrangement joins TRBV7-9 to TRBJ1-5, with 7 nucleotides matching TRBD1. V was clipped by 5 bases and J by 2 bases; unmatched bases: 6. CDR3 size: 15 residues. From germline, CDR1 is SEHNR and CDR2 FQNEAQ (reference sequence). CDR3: CASSPNTGGNQPQHF. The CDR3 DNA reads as TGTGCCAGCAGCCCTAATACAGGGGGCAATCAGCCCCAGCATTTT.

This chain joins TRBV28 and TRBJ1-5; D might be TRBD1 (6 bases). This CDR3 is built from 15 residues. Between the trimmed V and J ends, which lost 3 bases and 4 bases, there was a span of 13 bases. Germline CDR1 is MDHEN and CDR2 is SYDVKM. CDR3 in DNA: TGTGCCAGCAGTTTCGTAGACAGGTTGAATCAGCCCCAGCATTTT. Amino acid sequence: CASSFVDRLNQPQHF.

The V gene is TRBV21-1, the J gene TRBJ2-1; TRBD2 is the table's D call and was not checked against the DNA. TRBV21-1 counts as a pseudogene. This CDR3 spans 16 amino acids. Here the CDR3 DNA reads TGTGCCAGCAGCAAAGGCCGAGCGGGAAAGAACAATGAGCAGTTCTTC. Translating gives CASSKGRAGKNNEQFF.

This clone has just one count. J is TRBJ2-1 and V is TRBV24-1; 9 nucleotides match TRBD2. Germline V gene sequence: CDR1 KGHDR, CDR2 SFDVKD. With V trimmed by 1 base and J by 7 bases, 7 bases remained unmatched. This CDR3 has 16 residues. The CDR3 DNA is TGTGCCACCAGTGATTTAGCTAGCGGGATTTCGAATGAGCAGTTCTTC. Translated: CATSDLASGISNEQFF.

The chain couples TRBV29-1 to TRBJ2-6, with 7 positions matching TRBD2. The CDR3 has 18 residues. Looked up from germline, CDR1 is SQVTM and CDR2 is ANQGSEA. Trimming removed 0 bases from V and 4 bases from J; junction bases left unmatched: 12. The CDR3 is CSVEDRTGRVRGANVLTF. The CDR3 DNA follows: TGCAGCGTTGAAGATCGAACTGGGAGGGTAAGGGGGGCCAACGTCCTGACTTTC.